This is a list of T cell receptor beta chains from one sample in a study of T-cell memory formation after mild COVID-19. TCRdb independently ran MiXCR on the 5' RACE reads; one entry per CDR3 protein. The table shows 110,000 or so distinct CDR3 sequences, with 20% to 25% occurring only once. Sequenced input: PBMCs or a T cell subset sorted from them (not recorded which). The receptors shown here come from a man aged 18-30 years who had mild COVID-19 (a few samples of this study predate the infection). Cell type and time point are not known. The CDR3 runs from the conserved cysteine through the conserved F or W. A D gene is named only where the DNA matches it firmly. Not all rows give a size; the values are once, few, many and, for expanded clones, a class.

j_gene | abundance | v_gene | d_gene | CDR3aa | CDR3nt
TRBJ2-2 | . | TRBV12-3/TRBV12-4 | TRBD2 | CASSSGGSLGELFF | TGTGCCAGCAGTTCCGGGGGGTCCCTCGGGGAGCTGTTTTTT
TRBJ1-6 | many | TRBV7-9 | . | CASTQDGGNSPLHF | TGTGCCAGCACCCAAGACGGCGGGAATTCACCCCTCCACTTT
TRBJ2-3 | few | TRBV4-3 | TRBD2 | CASSQVASGGADTQYF | TGCGCCAGCAGCCAAGTGGCTAGCGGGGGGGCAGATACGCAGTATTTT
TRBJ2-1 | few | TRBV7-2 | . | CASSLFRGGAYNEQFF | TGTGCCAGCAGCTTATTTCGTGGGGGAGCCTACAATGAGCAGTTCTTC
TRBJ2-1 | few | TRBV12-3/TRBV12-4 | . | CASSLPGNEQFF | TGTGCCAGCAGTCTACCAGGGAATGAGCAGTTCTTC
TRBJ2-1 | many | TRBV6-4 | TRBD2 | CASSPFGGANNEQFF | TGTGCCAGCAGTCCCTTCGGGGGGGCTAACAATGAGCAGTTCTTC
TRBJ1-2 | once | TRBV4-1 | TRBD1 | CASSQVLLGQGADGYTF | TGCGCCAGCAGCCAAGTGCTTCTGGGGCAGGGGGCAGATGGCTACACCTTC
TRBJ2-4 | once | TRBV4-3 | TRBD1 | CASSQTGQGRRNIQYF | TGCGCCAGCAGCCAAACCGGACAGGGGCGAAGGAACATTCAGTACTTC
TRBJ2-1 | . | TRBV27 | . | CASSLSGNNEQFF | TGTGCCAGCAGTTTATCAGGAAACAATGAGCAGTTCTTC
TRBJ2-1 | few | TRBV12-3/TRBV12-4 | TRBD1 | CASSPAGTGYNEQFF | TGTGCCAGCAGTCCCGCCGGGACAGGGTACAATGAGCAGTTCTTC
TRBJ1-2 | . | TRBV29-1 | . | CSVSSLDGYTF | TGCTCCGTTAGCAGCCTGGATGGCTACACCTTC
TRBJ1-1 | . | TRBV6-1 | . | CASSGSVGESTEAFF | TGTGCCAGCAGTGGATCGGTAGGGGAAAGCACTGAAGCTTTCTTT
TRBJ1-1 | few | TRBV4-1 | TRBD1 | CASRPGTGGFLGTEAFF | TGCGCCAGCAGACCCGGGACAGGGGGCTTCTTGGGAACTGAAGCTTTCTTT
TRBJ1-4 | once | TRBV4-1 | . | CASSHPGPSTDKLFF | TGCGCCAGCAGCCACCCGGGACCTTCTACTGACAAACTGTTTTTT
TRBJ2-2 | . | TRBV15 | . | CATSRDLQRSGELFF | TGTGCCACCAGCAGAGATCTTCAGAGATCCGGGGAGCTGTTTTTT
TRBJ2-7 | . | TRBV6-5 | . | CASSPGLPHEQYF | TGTGCCAGCAGCCCGGGACTCCCCCACGAGCAGTACTTC
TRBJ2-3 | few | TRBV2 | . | CASSEKASLRTDTQYF | TGTGCCAGCAGTGAAAAGGCTAGCCTGAGAACAGATACGCAGTATTTT
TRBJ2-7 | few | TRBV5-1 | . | CASSPPAATYEQYF | TGCGCCAGCAGCCCCCCAGCAGCCACCTACGAGCAGTACTTC
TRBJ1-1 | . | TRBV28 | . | CASRREGRLTEAFF | TGTGCCAGCAGGCGGGAAGGGAGGCTCACTGAAGCTTTCTTT
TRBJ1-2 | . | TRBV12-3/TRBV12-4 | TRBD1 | CASSKGQGDYGYTF | TGTGCCAGCAGCAAAGGACAGGGAGACTATGGCTACACCTTC
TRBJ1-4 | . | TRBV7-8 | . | CASALGVGEEKLFF | TGTGCCAGCGCACTAGGGGTTGGCGAGGAAAAACTGTTTTTT
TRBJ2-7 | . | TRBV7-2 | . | CASSSKGAGYEQYF | TGTGCCAGCAGCTCCAAGGGGGCGGGGTACGAGCAGTACTTC
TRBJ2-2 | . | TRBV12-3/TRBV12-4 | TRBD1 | CASSLVRQGNTGELFF | TGTGCCAGCAGTTTAGTCCGACAGGGGAACACCGGGGAGCTGTTTTTT
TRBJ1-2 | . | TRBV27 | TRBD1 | CASSSGQGLRYGYTF | TGTGCCAGCAGTTCGGGACAGGGTTTGCGCTATGGCTACACCTTC
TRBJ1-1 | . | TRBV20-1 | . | CSASAQNKAEAFF | TGCAGTGCTAGTGCACAGAATAAAGCTGAAGCTTTCTTT
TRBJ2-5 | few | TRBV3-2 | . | CASSQDRKTQYF | TGTGCCAGCAGCCAAGATAGGAAGACCCAGTACTTC
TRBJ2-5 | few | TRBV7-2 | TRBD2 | CASSLAGAAGGLQETQYF | TGTGCCAGCAGCTTAGCTGGTGCAGCGGGGGGGCTCCAAGAGACCCAGTACTTC
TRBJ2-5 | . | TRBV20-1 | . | CSARGGDTKETQYF | TGCAGTGCTAGAGGGGGGGACACCAAAGAGACCCAGTACTTC
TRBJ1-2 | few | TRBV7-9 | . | CASSLPRFYGYTF | TGTGCCAGCAGCTTACCGCGTTTCTATGGCTACACCTTC
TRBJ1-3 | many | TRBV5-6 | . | CASSSQFYSGNTIYF | TGTGCCAGCAGCTCCCAGTTCTACTCTGGAAACACCATATATTTT
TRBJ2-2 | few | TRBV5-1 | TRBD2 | CASSMTSGETGELFF | TGCGCCAGCAGCATGACTAGCGGGGAAACCGGGGAGCTGTTTTTT
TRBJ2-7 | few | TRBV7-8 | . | CASASGRRNSYEQYF | TGTGCCAGCGCAAGTGGCAGGCGTAACTCCTACGAGCAGTACTTC
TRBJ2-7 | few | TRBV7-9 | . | CASSSHLGGGLREQYF | TGTGCCAGCAGCTCCCATCTGGGGGGAGGCCTACGAGAGCAGTACTTC
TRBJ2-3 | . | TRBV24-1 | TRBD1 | CATSDGTGGTDTQYF | TGTGCCACCAGTGATGGGACAGGAGGCACAGATACGCAGTATTTT
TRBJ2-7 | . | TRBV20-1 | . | CSAQVASWEQYF | TGCAGTGCCCAAGTGGCCTCGTGGGAGCAGTACTTC
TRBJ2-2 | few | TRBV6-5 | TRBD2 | CASTAGGAGGELFF | TGTGCCAGCACGGCCGGGGGGGCTGGCGGGGAGCTGTTTTTT
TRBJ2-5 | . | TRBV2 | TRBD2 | CASSEVAGEETQYF | TGTGCCAGCAGTGAAGTGGCGGGGGAAGAGACCCAGTACTTC
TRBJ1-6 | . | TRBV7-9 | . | CASSPQGPTYNSPLHF | TGTGCCAGCAGCCCCCAGGGGCCCACATATAATTCACCCCTCCACTTT
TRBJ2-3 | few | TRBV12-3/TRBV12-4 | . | CASSFSTGTLRTDTQYF | TGTGCCAGCAGTTTCTCGACAGGGACTTTACGCACAGATACGCAGTATTTT
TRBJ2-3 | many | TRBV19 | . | CARTSTDTQYF | TGTGCCAGGACTAGCACAGATACGCAGTATTTT
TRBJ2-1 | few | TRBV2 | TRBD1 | CASSLRPGQGSNEQFF | TGTGCCAGCAGTCTCCGACCGGGACAGGGATCTAATGAGCAGTTCTTC
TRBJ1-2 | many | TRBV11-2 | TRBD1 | CASSPGTGYLYGYTF | TGTGCCAGCAGCCCGGGGACAGGGTACCTCTATGGCTACACCTTC
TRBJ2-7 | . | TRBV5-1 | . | CASRSDGYEQYF | TGCGCCAGCAGATCGGACGGCTACGAGCAGTACTTC
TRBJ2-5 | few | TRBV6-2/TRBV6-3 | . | CASSQRGTQYF | TGTGCCAGCAGCCAGAGGGGGACCCAGTACTTC
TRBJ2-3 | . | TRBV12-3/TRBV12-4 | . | CASSSALPRDTQYF | TGTGCCAGCAGTTCTGCCCTTCCTAGGGATACGCAGTATTTT
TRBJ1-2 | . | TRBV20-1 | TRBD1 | CSVIGTGDGNYGYTF | TGCAGTGTAATCGGGACAGGGGATGGAAACTATGGCTACACCTTC
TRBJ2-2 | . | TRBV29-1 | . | CSVGGHRITGELFF | TGCAGCGTGGGGGGGCACCGGATCACCGGGGAGCTGTTTTTT
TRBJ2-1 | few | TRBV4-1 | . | CASSQDHLRGNEQFF | TGCGCCAGCAGCCAAGACCACCTCCGCGGAAATGAGCAGTTCTTC
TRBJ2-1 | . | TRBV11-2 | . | CASSLGVTVGSYNEQFF | TGTGCCAGCAGCTTAGGGGTGACAGTCGGCTCCTACAATGAGCAGTTCTTC
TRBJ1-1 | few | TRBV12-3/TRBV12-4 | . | CASTLSQGRTEAFF | TGTGCCAGCACCCTTAGCCAGGGGAGGACTGAAGCTTTCTTT
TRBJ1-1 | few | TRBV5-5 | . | CASSLAFGDTEAFF | TGTGCCAGCAGCTTGGCCTTCGGGGACACTGAAGCTTTCTTT
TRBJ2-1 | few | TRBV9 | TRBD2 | CASSVVGLAGFNEQFF | TGTGCCAGCAGCGTAGTAGGGCTAGCGGGGTTCAATGAGCAGTTCTTC
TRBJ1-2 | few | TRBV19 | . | CASEESFYGYTF | TGTGCCAGTGAGGAGAGCTTCTATGGCTACACCTTC
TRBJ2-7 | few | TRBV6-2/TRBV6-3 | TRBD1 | CASAPGTVSYEQYF | TGTGCCAGCGCCCCCGGGACAGTCTCCTACGAGCAGTACTTC
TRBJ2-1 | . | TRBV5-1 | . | CASSEGQEQFF | TGCGCCAGCAGCGAGGGACAAGAGCAGTTCTTC